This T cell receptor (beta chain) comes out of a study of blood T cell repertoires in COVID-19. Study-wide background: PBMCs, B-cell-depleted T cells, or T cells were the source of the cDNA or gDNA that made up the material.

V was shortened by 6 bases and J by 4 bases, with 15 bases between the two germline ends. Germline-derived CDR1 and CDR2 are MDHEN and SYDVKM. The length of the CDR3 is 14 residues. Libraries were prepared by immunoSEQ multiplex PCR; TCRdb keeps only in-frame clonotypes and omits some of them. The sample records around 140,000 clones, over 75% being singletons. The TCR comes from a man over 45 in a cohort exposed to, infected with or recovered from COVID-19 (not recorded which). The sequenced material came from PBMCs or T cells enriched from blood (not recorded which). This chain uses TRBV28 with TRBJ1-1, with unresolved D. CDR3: CASSLGRRSTEAFF. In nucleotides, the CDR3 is TGTGCCAGCAGCCTAGGGAGGCGATCCACTGAAGCTTTCTTT.